One sample yielded the 19 T cell receptor beta chains listed below, sequenced in a study of cytomegalovirus exposure and HLA in healthy donors. PCR amplification relied on 60 Vbeta primers (plus 13 Jbeta primers). Clones were sequenced by immunoSEQ multiplex PCR, and TCRdb holds only the in-frame ones, with some missing. The sample yields under 200,000 clones, around 83% seen once. The sequenced material came from PBMCs. The source of these receptors is a man between 45 and 60 years old in good health and CMV-seropositive.

V gene TRBV13 combines with J gene TRBJ2-7, with TRBD1 matching over 10 bases. The CDR3 spans 13 residues. In germline, CDR1 is PRHDT, CDR2 FYEKMQ (reference sequence). V shed 8 bases, J shed 1 base, and the junction held 2 bases outside the gene matches. This CDR3 reads CASAGQGSYEQYF. The CDR3 bases are TGTGCCAGCGCGGGACAGGGGTCCTACGAGCAGTACTTC.

The chain recombines TRBV27 with TRBJ2-3; 10 positions match TRBD2. CDR1 is MNHEY and CDR2 is SMNVEV in the germline V gene (reference sequence). The CDR3 sequence is 14 residues long. Trimming cost V 0 bases and J 9 bases; bases outside gene matches: 3. In DNA, the CDR3 is TGTGCCAGCAGTTTATCAGCGGGGGGGCCGACGCAGTATTTT. Its protein product is CASSLSAGGPTQYF.

The CDR3 is CASSLGSSAHYEQYV. The CDR3 DNA sequence: TGTGCCAGCAGCTTAGGGTCTAGCGCGCACTACGAGCAGTACGTC. The gene calls are TRBV11-2 and TRBJ2-7, with TRBD2 as a possible D gene (6 bases). Germline V gene sequence: CDR1 SGHAT, CDR2 FQNNGV. The CDR3 length is 15 residues. V shed 1 base and J shed 3 bases, with 13 bases lying between them.

This clone was observed a single time. V and J are TRBV7-2 and TRBJ2-1, with 9 positions matching TRBD1. Trimming cost V 4 bases and J 4 bases; bases outside gene matches: 5. CDR1 is SGHTA, CDR2 FQGNSA, per germline. This CDR3 spans 15 amino acids. Written as DNA, the CDR3 is TGTGCCAGCAGCTCAAGTGGGACAGGGTACAATGAGCAGTTCTTC. Residues: CASSSSGTGYNEQFF.

The gene calls are TRBV28 and TRBJ2-3, with a weak D call TRBD2 (5 bases). V was cut by 5 bases and J by 4 bases, with 13 bases left in between. The V gene's germline CDR1 is MDHEN and CDR2 SYDVKM. The CDR3 has 14 amino acids. CDR3 DNA: TGTGCCAGCAGTCCGCTGGCGGGTTCAGATACGCAGTATTTT. It specifies CASSPLAGSDTQYF.

This clone was seen once. V gene TRBV7-9 combines with J gene TRBJ2-7; possible D gene TRBD1, 5 bases. CDR3 length: 14 amino acids. CDR1 is SEHNR and CDR2 is FQNEAQ in the germline V gene (reference sequence). Trimming shortened V by 5 bases and J by 2 bases, and 13 bases separated the two germline ends. CDR3 nucleotide sequence: TGTGCCAGCAGCCATCCGCAGGGCCCCTACGAGCAGTACGTC. Translating it yields CASSHPQGPYEQYV.

The rearrangement uses TRBV5-5 and TRBJ2-2; the match to TRBD2 covers 9 bases. Germline CDR1 and CDR2: SGHKS and YYEKEE (reference sequence). This CDR3 has 16 residues. V was clipped by 4 bases and J by 5 bases; unmatched bases: 9. The DNA of the CDR3 is TGTGCCAGCAGCGCGGTCCTAGCGGGACGGACCGGGGAGCTGTTTTTT. This translates into CASSAVLAGRTGELFF. Based on the CDR3 plus reference TRBV5-5 and TRBJ2-2, the full variable domain is DAGVTQSPTHLIKTRGQQVTLRCSPISGHKSVSWYQQVLGQGPQFIFQYYEKEERGRGNFPDRFSARQFPNYSSELNVNALLLGDSALYLCASSAVLAGRTGELFFGEGSRLTVL.

This chain uses TRBV6-1 with TRBJ2-7; possibly TRBD2 for D (6 bases). This CDR3 is built from 14 residues. Germline assignment: CDR1 MNHNS and CDR2 SASEGT. The V end was cut by 2 bases, the J end by 4 bases, with 12 bases between. The CDR3 nucleotides read TGTGCCAGCAGTGAAAGGCTAGCGCATTACGAGCAGTACGTC. It is translated as CASSERLAHYEQYV.

The chain is built from TRBV11-2 and TRBJ2-3; 7 nucleotides align to TRBD2. V lost 11 bases, J lost 4 bases, and 9 bases stayed unmatched. The CDR3 sequence is 13 residues long. Germline V lookup: CDR1 SGHAT, CDR2 FQNNGV. CDR3 loop: CASEGRGSDTQYF. As DNA, the CDR3 is TGTGCCTCCGAGGGGCGGGGGTCAGATACGCAGTATTTT.

The chain carries TRBV5-1 and TRBJ2-3, with 7 bases that match TRBD2. Trimming removed 2 bases from V and 1 base from J; junction bases left unmatched: 7. This CDR3 has 16 amino acids. Germline lookup yields CDR1 SGHRS and CDR2 YFSETQ. CDR3 sequence reads: CASSLKTGGRTDTQYF. In DNA, the CDR3 is TGCGCCAGCAGCTTAAAAACGGGAGGACGCACAGATACGCAGTATTTT.

In its sample, this clone was seen once. The V and J genes are TRBV19 and TRBJ2-7, with 8 bases aligning to TRBD1. The germline V gene encodes CDR1 LNHDA and CDR2 SQIVND (reference sequence). This CDR3 has 14 amino acids. V gave up 4 bases and J gave up 2 bases; unmatched junction bases: 4. CDR3 region: CASSTPTGAYEQYF. The CDR3, as DNA: TGTGCCAGTAGTACCCCGACAGGGGCCTACGAGCAGTACTTC.

The chain carries TRBV11-2 and TRBJ1-1; 8 positions agree with TRBD1. The germline CDR1 and CDR2 sequences are SGHAT and FQNNGV. With V trimmed by 1 base and J by 11 bases, 9 bases remained unmatched. The CDR3 runs 14 residues. The CDR3: CASSLVTGAMGAFF. The CDR3 nucleotides are TGTGCCAGCAGCTTAGTGACAGGGGCCATGGGGGCTTTCTTT.

This clone came up once. This chain links TRBV6-5 with TRBJ2-1; D may be TRBD2 (5 bases). In germline, CDR1 is MNHEY, CDR2 SVGAGI. Trimming shortened V by 6 bases and J by 2 bases, and 8 bases separated the two germline ends. The CDR3 extends over 13 amino acids. CDR3 bases: TGTGCCAGCAGGACCGGGACCTACAATGAGCAGTTCTTC. It yields the protein CASRTGTYNEQFF.

This clone was picked up a small number of times. The V call is TRBV12-5, the J call TRBJ2-3; TRBD1 aligns across 7 bases. Trimming removed 4 bases from V and 2 bases from J; junction bases left unmatched: 9. The germline V gene encodes CDR1 LGHNT and CDR2 FRNRAP. This CDR3 contains 16 residues. Here the CDR3 reads CASGSYDRDHTDTQYF. CDR3 nucleotide sequence: TGTGCTAGTGGTTCCTACGACAGGGATCACACAGATACGCAGTATTTT.

The chain's CDR3 is CAWSLTLGRGELFF. As DNA, the CDR3 is TGTGCCTGGAGCCTCACCTTGGGGAGGGGGGAGCTGTTTTTT. The J gene is TRBJ2-2, the V gene TRBV30; D might be TRBD2 (6 bases). The CDR3 consists of 14 residues. The V end lost 3 bases, the J end lost 8 bases, and 16 bases lay between the germline ends. CDR1 and CDR2 from the germline V gene are GTSNPN and SVGIG (reference sequence).

The chain links TRBV2 to TRBJ2-2; 11 bases match TRBD2. Germline V gene data show CDR1 as SNHLY and CDR2 as FYNNEI. The CDR3 has 19 residues. The ends lost 0 bases at V and 4 bases at J; junction bases unmatched: 10. The CDR3 spells CASSEARTSGRPGTGELFF. CDR3 DNA: TGTGCCAGCAGTGAAGCAAGGACTAGCGGGCGGCCGGGCACCGGGGAGCTGTTTTTT.

The chain is built from TRBV27 and TRBJ1-4, with 9 bases identical to TRBD1. This CDR3 region has 14 residues. Per germline, CDR1 MNHEY and CDR2 SMNVEV (reference sequence). J was trimmed by 5 bases and V by 2 bases; bases with no gene match: 0. DNA for the CDR3: TGTGCCAGCAGTTTAGGGACAGGGAATGAAAAACTGTTTTTT. Residues: CASSLGTGNEKLFF. Full variable domain (outside the CDR3, taken from reference TRBV27 and TRBJ1-4): EAQVTQNPRYLITVTGKKLTVTCSQNMNHEYMSWYRQDPGLGLRQIYYSMNVEVTDKGDVPEGYKVSRKEKRNFPLILESPSPNQTSLYFCASSLGTGNEKLFFGSGTQLSVL.

This chain connects TRBV7-9 to TRBJ1-1, with 7 bases aligning to TRBD1. CDR3 length: 15 amino acids. CDR1 SEHNR and CDR2 FQNEAQ come from the germline V gene (reference sequence). Trimming cost V 2 bases and J 3 bases; bases outside gene matches: 6. The CDR3 nucleotides are TGTGCCAGCAGCTTAATACAGGGGCACCACACTGAAGCTTTCTTT. Amino acid sequence: CASSLIQGHHTEAFF. Full variable domain (remainder filled in from reference TRBV7-9 and TRBJ1-1): DTGVSQNPRHKITKRGQNVTFRCDPISEHNRLYWYRQTLGQGPEFLTYFQNEAQLEKSRLLSDRFSAERPKGSFSTLEIQRTEQGDSAMYLCASSLIQGHHTEAFFGQGTRLTVV.

The V and J genes are TRBV15 and TRBJ2-7; 11 bases line up with TRBD2. CDR1 and CDR2 from the germline V gene are LNHNV and YYDKDF (reference sequence). Trimming at V came to 5 bases and at J to 4 bases, leaving 16 bases not matched to a gene. The length of the CDR3 is 18 residues. DNA of the CDR3: TGTGCCACCAGCTCCGGACTAGCGGGTGCACGGGGGAGATACGAGCAGTACGTC. Its translation: CATSSGLAGARGRYEQYV.